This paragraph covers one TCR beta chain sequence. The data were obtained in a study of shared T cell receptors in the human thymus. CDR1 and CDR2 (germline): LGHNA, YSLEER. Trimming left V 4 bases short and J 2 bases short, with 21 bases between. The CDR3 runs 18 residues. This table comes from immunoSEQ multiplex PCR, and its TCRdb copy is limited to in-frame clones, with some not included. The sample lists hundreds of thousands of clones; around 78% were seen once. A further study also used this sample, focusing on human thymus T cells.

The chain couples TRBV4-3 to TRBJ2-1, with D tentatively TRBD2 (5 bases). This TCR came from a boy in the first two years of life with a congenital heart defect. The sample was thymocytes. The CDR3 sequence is CASSPRILQTTPYNEQFF. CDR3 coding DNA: TGCGCCAGCAGCCCCCGAATCCTCCAGACTACCCCCTACAATGAGCAGTTCTTC.